This T cell receptor beta chain stems from a study of cytomegalovirus exposure and HLA in healthy donors. Across the whole study: Drawn from HLA-typed donors, tens of millions of unique TCRs were held in an early data release.

Germline lookup yields CDR1 SGHRS and CDR2 YFSETQ. The CDR3 runs to 15 residues. V gave up 0 bases and J gave up 7 bases; unmatched junction bases: 5. PCR amplification relied on 60 Vbeta primers (plus 13 Jbeta primers). In the authors' methods: A follow-up analysis tallied around 76 million unique TCR beta chains, 8.5 million to 14 million shared. This table comes from immunoSEQ multiplex PCR, and its TCRdb copy is limited to in-frame clones, with some not included. The D gene and trimming were derived from the DNA, and the V and J assignments and clone size from that table. The profile shows fewer than 130,000 clones, 74% of them singletons. Likely unrecorded immune exposures existed in these nominally healthy donors. With regard to this clone: The antigen is not known.

Study outcomes and limitations: Most TCRs appeared rarely, but some public TCRs recurred in many donors.

This clonotype originated in a man aged 45-60 years in good health and CMV-seropositive. Sequencing was done on a sample of PBMCs. The chain couples TRBV5-1 to TRBJ2-1, with 9 bases fitting TRBD2. CDR3 nucleotide sequence: TGCGCCAGCAGCTTGGGAGTAGCGGGAGTAAATGAGCAGTTCTTC. Its protein is CASSLGVAGVNEQFF.